This T cell receptor beta chain was sequenced during a study of blood T cells in healthy people across ages. Study outcomes and limitations: Total diversity from one million sequenced T cells was likely underestimated.

V lost 3 bases and J lost 3; bases outside the gene matches: 7. The CDR3 has 16 amino acids. Germline-derived CDR1 and CDR2 are DFQATT and SNEGSKA (reference sequence). Alongside a J-beta primer mix, a sample-barcoded 5' primer served in a second PCR lasting roughly 7 to 12 cycles. TCRdb re-analysed the 5' RACE reads in MiXCR, keeping a single row per CDR3 protein. There are hundreds of thousands of distinct CDR3 sequences in the sample; 29% occur only once, and around 16% lies in the top ten. Isolating PBMCs gave at least 6 million of these cells per sample. Per individual sample, total RNA of at least 6 micrograms was extracted. This clonotype was observed at least ten times. As yet, its antigen is unknown.

The sequence came from an elderly woman in good health. Source material: blood. V is TRBV20-1 and J is TRBJ2-3; the match to TRBD2 covers 12 bases. As DNA, the CDR3 is TGCAGTGCTAGTCATCCTAGCGGGGGGGCGACAGATACGCAGTATTTT. It encodes CSASHPSGGATDTQYF.